Below are 23 T cell receptor beta chains sequenced from a single sample in a study of OX40 agonist ivuxolimab in advanced cancers. Method: immunoSEQ multiplex PCR; TCRdb's copy keeps in-frame clones and lacks some. In the table there are about 74,000 clones, more than 70% of which are singletons. The sample in question was CD4+ or CD8+ T cells sorted from blood, obtained in a trial of the OX40 agonist ivuxolimab. The receptors come from an adult with an advanced solid tumor such as melanoma, head and neck, liver or kidney cancer.

This rearrangement joins TRBV7-2 to TRBJ2-1, with D possibly matching TRBD1 (6 bases). Germline CDR1 is SGHTA and CDR2 is FQGNSA. Trimming left V 3 bases short and J 5 bases short, with 8 bases between. This CDR3 region has 13 residues. In nucleotides, the CDR3 is TGTGCCAGCAGCTTTTACAGGGACAATGAGCAGTTCTTC. Translating gives CASSFYRDNEQFF. The full variable domain, its missing parts supplied by reference TRBV7-2 and TRBJ2-1, is GAGVSQSPSNKVTEKGKDVELRCDPISGHTALYWYRQSLGQGLEFLIYFQGNSAPDKSGLPSDRFSAERTGGSVSTLTIQRTQQEDSAVYLCASSFYRDNEQFFGPGTRLTVL.

CDR3: CASGRLGAGNTIYF. CDR3 DNA: TGTGCCAGCGGTCGGTTGGGGGCTGGAAACACCATATATTTT. The rearrangement joins TRBV6-5 to TRBJ1-3; possibly TRBD1 for D (5 bases). There are 14 residues in the CDR3. Germline V gene data show CDR1 as MNHEY and CDR2 as SVGAGI. The V and J ends lost 8 bases and 2 bases respectively, with 13 bases between them.

This clone showed up just once. The genes are TRBV7-8 and TRBJ2-2, with D hard to call. V was shortened by 5 bases and J by 3 bases, with 16 bases between the two germline ends. The germline gives CDR1 SGHVS, CDR2 FQNEAQ. The CDR3 runs 16 residues. The CDR3 sequence is CASSPNHVRDTGELFF. Written as DNA, the CDR3 is TGTGCCAGCAGCCCTAACCACGTCCGTGACACCGGGGAGCTGTTTTTT. Drawing the rest from reference TRBV7-8 and TRBJ2-2, the complete variable domain is GAGVSQSPRYKVAKRGQDVALRCDPISGHVSLFWYQQALGQGPEFLTYFQNEAQLDKSGLPSDRFFAERPEGSVSTLKIQRTQQEDSAVYLCASSPNHVRDTGELFFGEGSRLTVL.

The chain has TRBV14 and TRBJ2-7, with TRBD1 identical over 7 bases. Germline CDR1 and CDR2: SGHDN and FVKESK. This CDR3 spans 17 amino acids. V trimming: 0 bases; J trimming: 4 bases; junction bases outside the gene matches: 12. CDR3 region: CASSQEYGQTGPYEQYF. The DNA for the CDR3 is TGTGCCAGCAGCCAAGAATACGGACAGACAGGGCCTTACGAGCAGTACTTC.

This chain joins TRBV4-1 and TRBJ2-1, with unresolved D. V was trimmed by 0 bases and J by 3 bases, leaving 6 bases between them. Germline CDR1 is MGHRA and CDR2 is YSYEKL. The CDR3 loop spans 14 amino acids. This CDR3 is CASSQEHFYNEQFF. The CDR3, as DNA: TGCGCCAGCAGCCAAGAACACTTCTACAATGAGCAGTTCTTC.

The gene calls are TRBV19 and TRBJ1-6, with TRBD1 matching over 7 bases. The V gene's germline CDR1 is LNHDA and CDR2 SQIVND (reference sequence). The V gene end was trimmed by 4 bases and the J gene end by 6 bases; junction bases not matched to a gene: 6. The CDR3 is 15 amino acids. CDR3 sequence (DNA): TGTGCCAGTAGTACTTCAGGGGGACTTAATTCACCCCTCCACTTT. Protein sequence: CASSTSGGLNSPLHF.

V usage is TRBV19 and J usage is TRBJ2-4; D perhaps matches TRBD1 (5 bases). This CDR3 region has 16 residues. Trimming removed 2 bases from V and 4 bases from J, with 15 bases in between. The V gene's germline CDR1 is LNHDA and CDR2 SQIVND (reference sequence). The DNA of the CDR3 is TGTGCCAGTAGTATACTCGGAGCAGGGAAGAAAAACATTCAGTACTTC. Amino acids: CASSILGAGKKNIQYF.

J is TRBJ2-3 and V is TRBV2; D is perhaps TRBD1 (6 bases). CDR1 and CDR2 (germline): SNHLY, FYNNEI. The CDR3 has 13 residues. The V and J ends lost 4 bases and 6 bases respectively, with 11 bases between them. The CDR3 coding sequence is TGTGCCAGCAGTGGTTCAGGGGTGGATACGCAGTATTTT. It translates to CASSGSGVDTQYF.

The rearrangement links TRBV5-4 to TRBJ2-7; D uncertain. CDR3 length: 13 residues. Germline loops: CDR1 SGHNT, CDR2 YYREEE (reference sequence). Trimming removed 0 bases at V and 2 bases at J, with 6 bases between. CDR3 residues: CASSLGPAYEQYF. The CDR3 nucleotides read TGTGCCAGCAGCTTGGGGCCCGCCTACGAGCAGTACTTC.

This clone was recorded once. J is TRBJ1-5 and V is TRBV5-1; D is undetermined. This CDR3 has 14 amino acids. Trimming left V 3 bases short and J 5 bases short, with 12 bases between. Germline loops: CDR1 SGHRS, CDR2 YFSETQ. The CDR3 region has the DNA TGCGCCAGCAGCTATCTGGGGAGGGATCAGCCCCAGCATTTT. Protein sequence: CASSYLGRDQPQHF. Using reference TRBV5-1 and TRBJ1-5 for the parts outside the CDR3, the full variable domain is KAGVTQTPRYLIKTRGQQVTLSCSPISGHRSVSWYQQTPGQGLQFLFEYFSETQRNKGNFPGRFSGRQFSNSRSEMNVSTLELGDSALYLCASSYLGRDQPQHFGDGTRLSIL.

V usage is TRBV4-3 and J usage is TRBJ2-2; D remains ambiguous. CDR1 and CDR2 from the germline V gene are LGHNA and YSLEER. There are 14 residues in the CDR3. V was trimmed by 0 bases and J by 2 bases, leaving 4 bases between them. The chain's CDR3 is CASSQDGNTGELFF. CDR3 nucleotides: TGCGCCAGCAGCCAAGATGGAAACACCGGGGAGCTGTTTTTT.

The chain recombines TRBV7-2 with TRBJ1-3, with D possibly matching TRBD1 (5 bases). This CDR3 contains 17 residues. The germline V gene encodes CDR1 SGHTA and CDR2 FQGNSA. Trimming stripped 5 bases from V and 0 bases from J, with 17 bases between. The CDR3 DNA is TGTGCCAGCAGCGTTGGAGGGGCTCGGCACTCTGGAAACACCATATATTTT. The encoded protein is CASSVGGARHSGNTIYF.

This clone came up once. The chain is built from TRBV29-1 and TRBJ2-7; D is uncertain. Germline CDR1 is SQVTM and CDR2 is ANQGSEA. This CDR3 contains 14 residues. V shed 7 bases and J shed 4 bases, with 20 bases lying between them. The CDR3, as DNA: TGCAGCGGTCTTCGGGTGGACCCACCATACGAGCAGTACTTC. Residues: CSGLRVDPPYEQYF.

J is TRBJ1-4 and V is TRBV7-9; the match to TRBD1 covers 10 bases. Looked up from germline, CDR1 is SEHNR and CDR2 is FQNEAQ (reference sequence). The junction had 8 bases not matched to a gene; V was cut back by 5 bases and J by 8 bases. The CDR3 extends over 15 amino acids. Here the CDR3 reads CASSGQTGGEEKLFF. In DNA form, the CDR3 reads TGTGCCAGCAGCGGACAGACAGGGGGCGAAGAAAAACTGTTTTTT. Supplemented by reference TRBV7-9 and TRBJ1-4, the full variable domain reads DTGVSQNPRHKITKRGQNVTFRCDPISEHNRLYWYRQTLGQGPEFLTYFQNEAQLEKSRLLSDRFSAERPKGSFSTLEIQRTEQGDSAMYLCASSGQTGGEEKLFFGSGTQLSVL.

This rearrangement joins TRBV7-2 to TRBJ2-7, with D tentatively TRBD1 (5 bases). Germline V CDR1 and CDR2: SGHTA, FQGNSA. Trimming shortened V by 5 bases and J by 6 bases, and 23 bases separated the two germline ends. This CDR3 comprises 16 residues. The CDR3 region is CASSPPVSQQGGEQYF. As DNA, the CDR3 is TGTGCCAGCAGCCCCCCTGTCTCCCAGCAGGGTGGCGAGCAGTACTTC.

This clone has only one observation. This rearrangement joins TRBV6-6 to TRBJ1-2; D is undetermined. This CDR3 comprises 13 residues. Looked up from germline, CDR1 is MNHNY and CDR2 is SVGAGI (reference sequence). With 6 bases removed from V and 3 bases from J, the gap between germline ends came to 11 bases. The CDR3 sequence is CASSRTEDYGYTF. In DNA, the CDR3 is TGTGCCAGCAGCCGGACCGAAGACTATGGCTACACCTTC.

The J gene is TRBJ1-1, the V gene TRBV19; 10 bases are a match to TRBD1. Germline V gives CDR1 LNHDA, CDR2 SQIVND (reference sequence). The CDR3 length is 15 residues. With 7 bases clipped from V and 6 bases from J, the junction kept 11 bases outside the gene matches. The DNA for the CDR3 is TGTGCCAGTAAAAAACCGGGGACAGGGGTGGCTGAAGCTTTCTTT. It is translated as CASKKPGTGVAEAFF.

The gene calls are TRBV4-1 and TRBJ1-2; 8 bases agree with TRBD1. CDR1 is MGHRA, CDR2 YSYEKL, per germline. V was clipped by 0 bases and J by 0 bases; unmatched bases: 3. The CDR3 extends over 16 amino acids. The CDR3 protein is CASSQDSQGANYGYTF. CDR3 nucleotide sequence: TGCGCCAGCAGCCAAGACTCACAGGGGGCTAACTATGGCTACACCTTC.

The rearrangement joins TRBV6-5 to TRBJ1-5; no reliable D call. This CDR3 contains 15 residues. Deletions cut 3 bases from V and 4 bases from J, with 13 bases between. Germline CDR1 is MNHEY and CDR2 is SVGAGI. This chain's CDR3 is CASSYTARRNQPQHF. CDR3 in DNA: TGTGCCAGCAGTTATACAGCCCGCAGGAATCAGCCCCAGCATTTT.

CDR3 in amino acids: CASSLGGRAGELFF. CDR3 bases: TGTGCCAGCAGCTTAGGGGGCCGGGCCGGGGAGCTGTTTTTT. The rearrangement links TRBV7-9 to TRBJ2-2; D might be TRBD1 (5 bases). V lost 1 base and J 6 bases, leaving 9 bases between the germline ends. Germline V gene sequence: CDR1 SEHNR, CDR2 FQNEAQ (reference sequence). The CDR3 extends over 14 amino acids.

The chain employs TRBV2 and TRBJ1-5; D unresolved. Germline V gene sequence: CDR1 SNHLY, CDR2 FYNNEI. The V gene lost 4 bases and the J gene lost 1 base, with 8 bases spanning the gap. The CDR3 covers 14 residues. The CDR3 loop reads CASSAVGSNQPQHF. The CDR3 nucleotides are TGTGCCAGCAGTGCGGTTGGAAGCAATCAGCCCCAGCATTTT.

The chain employs TRBV7-3 and TRBJ1-5; 8 nucleotides line up with TRBD1. Per the germline V gene, CDR1 is SGHTA and CDR2 is FQGTGA. The V segment lost 5 bases and the J segment 7 bases; nucleotides outside the gene matches: 13. CDR3 size: 16 residues. The CDR3 DNA is TGTGCCAGCAGCGGAAACAATAGGGACAGGAACCAGCCCCAGCATTTT. Translated, it gives CASSGNNRDRNQPQHF.

This chain connects TRBV28 to TRBJ1-6; D is unclear. Between the trimmed V and J ends, which lost 6 bases and 8 bases, there was a span of 20 bases. The CDR3 spans 16 residues. Germline V CDR1 and CDR2: MDHEN, SYDVKM. CDR3 region: CASRVFVLGEDSPLHF. CDR3 bases: TGTGCCAGCAGAGTATTCGTTTTGGGCGAGGATTCACCCCTCCACTTT.